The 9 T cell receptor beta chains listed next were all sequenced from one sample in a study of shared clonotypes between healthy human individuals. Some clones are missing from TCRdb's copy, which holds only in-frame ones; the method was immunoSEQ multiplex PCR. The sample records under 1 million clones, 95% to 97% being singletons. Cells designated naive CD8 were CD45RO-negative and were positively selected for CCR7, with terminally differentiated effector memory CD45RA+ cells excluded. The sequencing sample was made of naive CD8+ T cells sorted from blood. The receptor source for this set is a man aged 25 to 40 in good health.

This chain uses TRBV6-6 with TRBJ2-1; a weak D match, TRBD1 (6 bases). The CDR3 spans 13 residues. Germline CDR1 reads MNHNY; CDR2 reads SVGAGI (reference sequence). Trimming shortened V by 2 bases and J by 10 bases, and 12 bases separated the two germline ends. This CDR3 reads CASSYRTAPEQFF. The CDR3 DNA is TGTGCCAGCAGTTACAGGACAGCCCCGGAGCAGTTCTTC.

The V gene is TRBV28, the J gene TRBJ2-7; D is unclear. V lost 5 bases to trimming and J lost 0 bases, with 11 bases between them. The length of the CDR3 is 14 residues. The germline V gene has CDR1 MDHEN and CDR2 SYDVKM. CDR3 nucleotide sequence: TGTGCCAGCAGTCGGAGAGCTTACTCCTACGAGCAGTACTTC. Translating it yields CASSRRAYSYEQYF.

This CDR3 reads CASSQGVGGFWMNYGYTF. In DNA, the CDR3 is TGCGCCAGCAGCCAAGGGGTGGGGGGCTTTTGGATGAACTATGGCTACACCTTC. The chain has TRBV4-1 and TRBJ1-2, with D possibly being TRBD1 (6 bases). Looked up from germline, CDR1 is MGHRA and CDR2 is YSYEKL. V gave up 1 base and J gave up 2 bases, with 20 bases separating them. This CDR3 contains 18 residues.

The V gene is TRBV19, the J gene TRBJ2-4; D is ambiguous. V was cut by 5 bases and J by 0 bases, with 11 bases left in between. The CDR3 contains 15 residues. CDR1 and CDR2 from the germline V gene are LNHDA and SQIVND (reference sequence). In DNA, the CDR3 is TGTGCCAGTAGTCCCGAGGCCCTAGCCAAAAACATTCAGTACTTC. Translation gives CASSPEALAKNIQYF.

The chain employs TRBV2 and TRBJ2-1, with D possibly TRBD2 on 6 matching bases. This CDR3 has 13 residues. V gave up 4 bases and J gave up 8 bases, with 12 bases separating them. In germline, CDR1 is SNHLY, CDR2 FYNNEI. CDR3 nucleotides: TGTGCCAGCAGTGCGGCGGGGAGCGATGAGCAGTTCTTC. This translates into CASSAAGSDEQFF.

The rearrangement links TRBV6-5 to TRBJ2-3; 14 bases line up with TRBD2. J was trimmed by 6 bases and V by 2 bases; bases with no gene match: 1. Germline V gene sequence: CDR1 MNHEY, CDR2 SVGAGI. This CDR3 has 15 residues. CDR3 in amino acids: CASSYRTSGGDTQYF. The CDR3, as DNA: TGTGCCAGCAGTTACCGGACTAGCGGGGGGGATACGCAGTATTTT.

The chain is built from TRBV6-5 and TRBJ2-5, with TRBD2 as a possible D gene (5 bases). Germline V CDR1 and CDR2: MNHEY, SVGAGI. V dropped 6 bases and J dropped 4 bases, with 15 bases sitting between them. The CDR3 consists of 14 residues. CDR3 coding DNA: TGTGCCAGCAGCCAACTTGAGGGTTCAGAGACCCAGTACTTC. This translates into CASSQLEGSETQYF.

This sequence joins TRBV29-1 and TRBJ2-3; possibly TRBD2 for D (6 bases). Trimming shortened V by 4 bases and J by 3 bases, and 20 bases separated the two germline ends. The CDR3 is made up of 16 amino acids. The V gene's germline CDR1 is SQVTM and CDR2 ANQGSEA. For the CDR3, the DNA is TGCAGCGTTGTAGCAGTGGGACTTGGGGCTACAGATACGCAGTATTTT. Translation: CSVVAVGLGATDTQYF.

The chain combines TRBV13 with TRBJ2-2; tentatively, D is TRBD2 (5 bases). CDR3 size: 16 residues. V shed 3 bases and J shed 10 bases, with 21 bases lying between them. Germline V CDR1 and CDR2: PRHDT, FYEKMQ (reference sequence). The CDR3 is CASSFRTPVTPEELFF. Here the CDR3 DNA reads TGTGCCAGCAGCTTCCGGACTCCAGTTACACCTGAGGAGCTGTTTTTT.